A single sample gave rise to the 13 T cell receptor beta chains below, sequenced in a study of cytomegalovirus exposure and HLA in healthy donors. PCR involved 60 Vbeta and 13 Jbeta primers. Measured with immunoSEQ multiplex PCR; TCRdb has only the in-frame clones, and not every one. The repertoire table contains about 200,000 clones. Sequenced material: PBMCs. These TCRs come from a man aged 25-45 years in good health and CMV-seronegative.

The rearrangement joins TRBV4-1 to TRBJ2-2, with 9 bases matching TRBD1. V was clipped by 0 bases and J by 11 bases; unmatched bases: 4. The germline CDR1 and CDR2 sequences are MGHRA and YSYEKL. CDR3 length: 14 amino acids. The CDR3 DNA reads as TGCGCCAGCAGCCAAGAACAGGGGGCTGGTGAGCTGTTTTTT. Translated, it gives CASSQEQGAGELFF.

Turning to this clone: Other nucleotide sequences in the sample specify the same CDR3. J is TRBJ2-3 and V is TRBV11-2; maybe TRBD2 (5 bases). Germline V gene sequence: CDR1 SGHAT, CDR2 FQNNGV. V lost 4 bases to trimming and J lost 5 bases, with 16 bases between them. This CDR3 contains 15 residues. The DNA of the CDR3 is TGTGCCAGCAGCTCCACTAGTGGGGTTCAAGATACGCAGTATTTT. Protein sequence: CASSSTSGVQDTQYF.

This sequence joins TRBV28 and TRBJ1-5; TRBD1 is a possible D gene (6 bases). The germline V and J ends were trimmed by 6 bases and 4 bases, with 13 bases remaining between them. Germline V gene sequence: CDR1 MDHEN, CDR2 SYDVKM. The CDR3 contains 14 residues. The CDR3 reads CASRTPDSNQPQHF. As DNA, the CDR3 is TGTGCCAGCAGGACCCCGGACAGTAATCAGCCCCAGCATTTT.

The chain has TRBV6-5 and TRBJ2-7, with a possible D match to TRBD1 (5 bases). The CDR3 loop spans 12 amino acids. Trimming removed 6 bases from V and 3 bases from J, with 9 bases in between. Germline lookup yields CDR1 MNHEY and CDR2 SVGAGI. CDR3 residues: CASSPTGYEQYF. CDR3 bases: TGTGCCAGCAGCCCCACAGGCTACGAGCAGTACTTC.

The rearrangement links TRBV7-9 to TRBJ2-1; 8 positions agree with TRBD1. Germline lookup yields CDR1 SEHNR and CDR2 FQNEAQ (reference sequence). V shed 5 bases and J 6 bases; nucleotides not matched to a gene: 9. The CDR3 contains 15 residues. In DNA form, the CDR3 reads TGTGCCAGCAGCCCAGGGGGCACACTTTTCAATGAGCAGTTCTTC. Its protein product is CASSPGGTLFNEQFF.

The chain links TRBV9 to TRBJ2-2, with 13 bases aligning to TRBD2. Germline V lookup: CDR1 SGDLS, CDR2 YYNGEE. The CDR3 consists of 18 residues. J lost 7 bases, V lost 3 bases, and 12 bases had no gene match. The CDR3 bases are TGTGCCAGCAGCGGCGGACTAGCGGGGGCCCAAGCCGACGGGGAGCTGTTTTTT. This gives the protein CASSGGLAGAQADGELFF.

The V gene is TRBV5-1, the J gene TRBJ2-1; 9 nucleotides match TRBD2. CDR3 size: 17 residues. Germline V gives CDR1 SGHRS, CDR2 YFSETQ. V lost 0 bases to trimming and J lost 7 bases; unmatched junction nucleotides: 11. The DNA for the CDR3 is TGCGCCAGCAGCTTGGACGTTGGCCTAGCGGGGTGGAATGAGCAGTTCTTC. Protein: CASSLDVGLAGWNEQFF.

The rearrangement links TRBV4-3 to TRBJ1-1; D not certain. The CDR3 length is 14 residues. V gave up 4 bases and J gave up 11 bases, with 20 bases separating them. CDR1 LGHNA and CDR2 YSLEER come from the germline V gene. CDR3 nucleotide sequence: TGCGCCAGCAGCCCAGATCGGCCGCAGGCTGGTGCTTTCTTT. As protein: CASSPDRPQAGAFF.

The chain uses TRBV27 and TRBJ2-7; 9 nucleotides line up with TRBD1. This CDR3 is 16 amino acids long. Unmatched junction bases numbered 16, after V lost 8 bases and J lost 5 bases. Germline CDR1 MNHEY, CDR2 SMNVEV (reference sequence). CDR3 in DNA: TGTGCCAGCGAAGGGCCCCTGGGACAGGGTAGCCACGAGCAGTACTTC. It yields the protein CASEGPLGQGSHEQYF.

The V call is TRBV27, the J call TRBJ2-1; no clear D. Looked up from germline, CDR1 is MNHEY and CDR2 is SMNVEV (reference sequence). The CDR3 length is 13 residues. Trimming took 2 bases from V and 5 from J, leaving 7 bases between them. The CDR3 is CASSLNSHNEQFF. The CDR3 coding sequence is TGTGCCAGCAGTTTAAACAGTCACAATGAGCAGTTCTTC.

The chain employs TRBV9 and TRBJ2-1; 8 bases fit TRBD2. The CDR3 totals 16 residues. J lost 3 bases, V lost 0 bases, and 5 bases had no gene match. Germline-derived CDR1 and CDR2 are SGDLS and YYNGEE. Here the CDR3 DNA reads TGTGCCAGCAGCGTAGCTGGGGGACTAGACTACAATGAGCAGTTCTTC. This sequence encodes CASSVAGGLDYNEQFF.

J is TRBJ2-4 and V is TRBV18; 7 bases line up with TRBD2. There are 17 residues in the CDR3. Germline trimming cut 0 bases from V and 1 base from J; bases unmatched to any gene: 6. Germline V gene data show CDR1 as KGHSH and CDR2 as LQKENI. The DNA for the CDR3 is TGTGCCAGCTCACCACCGGGAGGGCAGTTTGCCAAAAACATTCAGTACTTC. Translating it yields CASSPPGGQFAKNIQYF.

The chain couples TRBV2 to TRBJ1-2; a weak D match, TRBD1 (5 bases). V gave up 5 bases and J gave up 6 bases, with 19 bases separating them. The CDR3 has 15 residues. Germline CDR1 and CDR2: SNHLY and FYNNEI. CDR3 sequence: CASSPGGVTGNGYTF. The CDR3 DNA reads TGTGCCAGCAGTCCGGGTGGGGTCACAGGTAATGGCTACACCTTC.